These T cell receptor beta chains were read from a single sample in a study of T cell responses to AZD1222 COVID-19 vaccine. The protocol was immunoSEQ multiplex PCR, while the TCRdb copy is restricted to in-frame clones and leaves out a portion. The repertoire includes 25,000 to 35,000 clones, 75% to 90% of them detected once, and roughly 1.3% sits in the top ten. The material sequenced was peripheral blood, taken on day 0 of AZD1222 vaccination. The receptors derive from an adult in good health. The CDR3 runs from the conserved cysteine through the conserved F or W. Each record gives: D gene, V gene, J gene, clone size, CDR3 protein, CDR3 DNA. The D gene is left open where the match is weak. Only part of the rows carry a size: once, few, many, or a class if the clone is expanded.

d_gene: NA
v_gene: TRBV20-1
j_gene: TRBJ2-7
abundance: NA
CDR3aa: CSASQFLGEQYF
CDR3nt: TGCAGTGCTAGTCAGTTTCTCGGCGAGCAGTACTTC

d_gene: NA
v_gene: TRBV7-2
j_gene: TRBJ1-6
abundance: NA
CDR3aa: CASSLPLANNSPLHF
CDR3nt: TGTGCCAGCAGCCTCCCTCTGGCGAATAATTCACCCCTCCACTTT

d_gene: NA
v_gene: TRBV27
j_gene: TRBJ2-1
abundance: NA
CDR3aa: CASSSPGDDNYNEQFF
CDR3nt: TGTGCCAGCAGTTCCCCCGGGGACGACAACTACAATGAGCAGTTCTTC

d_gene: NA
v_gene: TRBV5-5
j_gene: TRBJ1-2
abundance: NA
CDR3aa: CASSLADYGYTF
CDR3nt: TGTGCCAGCAGCTTGGCAGATTATGGCTACACCTTC

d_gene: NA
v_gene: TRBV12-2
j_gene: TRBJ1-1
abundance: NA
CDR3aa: CASRSTGSKIGAFF
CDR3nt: TGTGCAAGTCGTTCAACCGGGAGCAAGATTGGAGCTTTCTTT

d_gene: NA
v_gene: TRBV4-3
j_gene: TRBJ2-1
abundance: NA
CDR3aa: CASSQDLWDEQFF
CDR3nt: TGCGCCAGCAGCCAAGATTTATGGGATGAGCAGTTCTTC

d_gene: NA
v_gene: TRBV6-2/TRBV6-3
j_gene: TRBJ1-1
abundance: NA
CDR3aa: CASSRGGGYTEAFF
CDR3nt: TGTGCCAGCAGCCGAGGGGGAGGATACACTGAAGCTTTCTTT

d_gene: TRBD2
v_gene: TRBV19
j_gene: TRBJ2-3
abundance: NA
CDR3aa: CASSILAGGGRGTDTQYF
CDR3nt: TGTGCCAGTAGTATATTGGCGGGAGGGGGACGGGGCACAGATACGCAGTATTTT

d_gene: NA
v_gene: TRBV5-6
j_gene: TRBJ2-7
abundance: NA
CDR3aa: CASSMGPYEQYF
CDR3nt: TGTGCCAGCAGTATGGGTCCCTACGAGCAGTACTTC

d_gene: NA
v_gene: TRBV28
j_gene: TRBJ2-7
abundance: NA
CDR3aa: CATKVPYEQYF
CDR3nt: TGTGCCACCAAGGTCCCCTACGAGCAGTACTTC

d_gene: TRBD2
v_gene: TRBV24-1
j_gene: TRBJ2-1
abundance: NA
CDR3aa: CATSDTASGGYNEQFF
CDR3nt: TGTGCCACCAGTGATACCGCTAGCGGGGGATACAATGAGCAGTTCTTC

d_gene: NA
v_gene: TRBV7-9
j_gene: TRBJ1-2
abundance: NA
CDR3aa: CASSSASSGYGYTF
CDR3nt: TGTGCCAGCAGCTCCGCCTCTTCGGGCTATGGCTACACCTTC

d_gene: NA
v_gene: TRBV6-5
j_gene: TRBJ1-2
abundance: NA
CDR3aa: CASSEGGKAHTF
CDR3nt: TGTGCCAGCAGCGAGGGAGGGAAAGCCCACACCTTC

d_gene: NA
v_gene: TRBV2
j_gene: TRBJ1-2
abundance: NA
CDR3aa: CASHGLNYGYTF
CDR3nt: TGTGCCAGCCATGGACTAAACTATGGCTACACCTTC

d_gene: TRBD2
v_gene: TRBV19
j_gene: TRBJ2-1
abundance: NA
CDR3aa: CASGTLADSYNEQFF
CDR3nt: TGTGCCAGTGGAACACTAGCGGACTCCTACAATGAGCAGTTCTTC

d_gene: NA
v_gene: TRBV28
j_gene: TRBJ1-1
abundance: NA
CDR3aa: CASSFFLPGRGNTEAFF
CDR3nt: TGTGCCAGCAGTTTTTTTCTTCCGGGACGGGGGAACACTGAAGCTTTCTTT

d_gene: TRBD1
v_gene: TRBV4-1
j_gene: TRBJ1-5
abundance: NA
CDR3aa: CASSHPGGPEPQHF
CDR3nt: TGCGCCAGCAGCCATCCAGGGGGACCTGAGCCCCAGCATTTT

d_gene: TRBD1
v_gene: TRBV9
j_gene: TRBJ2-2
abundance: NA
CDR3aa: CASSAQGAGMAGELFF
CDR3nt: TGTGCCAGCAGCGCCCAGGGGGCCGGTATGGCCGGGGAGCTGTTTTTT

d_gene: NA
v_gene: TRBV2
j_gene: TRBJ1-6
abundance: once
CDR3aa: CASSAQGSQNSPLHF
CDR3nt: TGTGCCAGCAGTGCGCAGGGAAGTCAGAATTCACCCCTCCACTTT

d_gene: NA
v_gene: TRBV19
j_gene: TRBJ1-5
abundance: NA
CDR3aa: CASSLLRQPQHF
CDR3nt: TGTGCCAGTAGTCTCTTACGTCAGCCCCAGCATTTT

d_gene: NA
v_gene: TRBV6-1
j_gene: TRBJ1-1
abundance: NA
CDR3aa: CASSERLKGMEAFF
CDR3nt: TGTGCCAGCAGTGAAAGGTTAAAGGGAATGGAAGCTTTCTTT

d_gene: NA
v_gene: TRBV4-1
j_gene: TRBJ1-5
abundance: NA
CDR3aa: CASSQQTARNQPQHF
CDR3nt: TGCGCCAGCAGCCAACAGACAGCCAGGAATCAGCCCCAGCATTTT

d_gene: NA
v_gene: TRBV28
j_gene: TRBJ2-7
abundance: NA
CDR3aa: CATSSAGYEQYF
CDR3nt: TGTGCCACCTCCAGCGCCGGTTACGAGCAGTACTTC

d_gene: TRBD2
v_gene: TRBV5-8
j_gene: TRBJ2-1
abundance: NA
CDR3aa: CASSLDGGGRYIEQFF
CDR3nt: TGTGCCAGCAGCTTGGACGGGGGGGGGAGATACATTGAGCAGTTCTTC

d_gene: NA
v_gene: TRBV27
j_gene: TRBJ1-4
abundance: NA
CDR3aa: CASSLRESEKLFF
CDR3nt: TGTGCCAGCAGTCTCAGGGAGAGTGAAAAACTGTTTTTT

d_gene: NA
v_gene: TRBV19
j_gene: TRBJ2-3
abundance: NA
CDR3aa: CASSAPSTDTQYF
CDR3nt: TGTGCCAGTAGCGCGCCGTCCACAGATACGCAGTATTTT

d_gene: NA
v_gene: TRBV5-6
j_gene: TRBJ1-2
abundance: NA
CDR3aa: CASSLRRRSHNYGYTF
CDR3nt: TGTGCCAGCAGCCTAAGGCGGCGCAGCCATAACTATGGCTACACCTTC

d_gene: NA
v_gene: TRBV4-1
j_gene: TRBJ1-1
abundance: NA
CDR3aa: CASSQGSLGTEAFF
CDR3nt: TGCGCCAGCAGCCAAGGGAGTCTGGGCACTGAAGCTTTCTTT

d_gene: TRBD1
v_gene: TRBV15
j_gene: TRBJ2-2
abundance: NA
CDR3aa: CATSRGDRNTGELFF
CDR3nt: TGTGCCACCAGCAGAGGGGACAGGAATACCGGGGAGCTGTTTTTT

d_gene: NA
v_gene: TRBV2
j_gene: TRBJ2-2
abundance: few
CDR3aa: CASSMPGWGTNTGELFF
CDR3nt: TGTGCCAGCAGTATGCCCGGGTGGGGGACGAACACCGGGGAGCTGTTTTTT

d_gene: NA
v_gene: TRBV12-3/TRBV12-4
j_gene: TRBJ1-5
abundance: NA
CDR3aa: CASTLGGNQPQHF
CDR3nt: TGTGCCAGCACCTTAGGGGGGAATCAGCCCCAGCATTTT

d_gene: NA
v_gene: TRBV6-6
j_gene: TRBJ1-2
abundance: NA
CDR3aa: CASSYEREGGYTF
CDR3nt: TGTGCCAGCAGTTACGAGAGAGAAGGTGGCTACACCTTC

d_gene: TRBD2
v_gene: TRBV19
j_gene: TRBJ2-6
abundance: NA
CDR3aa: CASSITSGRNSGANVLTF
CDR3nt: TGTGCCAGTAGTATCACTAGCGGGAGGAACTCTGGGGCCAACGTCCTGACTTTC

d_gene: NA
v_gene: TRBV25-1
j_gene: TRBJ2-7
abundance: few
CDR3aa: CASGKAGAYEQYF
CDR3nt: TGTGCCAGCGGTAAAGCGGGCGCCTACGAGCAGTACTTC

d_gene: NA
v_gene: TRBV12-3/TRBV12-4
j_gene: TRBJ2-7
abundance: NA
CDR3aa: CASSGQEQYF
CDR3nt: TGTGCCAGCAGCGGACAGGAGCAGTACTTC

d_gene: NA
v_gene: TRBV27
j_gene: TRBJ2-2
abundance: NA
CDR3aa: CASSPSTYTGELFF
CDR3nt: TGTGCCAGCAGCCCTTCGACTTATACCGGGGAGCTGTTTTTT

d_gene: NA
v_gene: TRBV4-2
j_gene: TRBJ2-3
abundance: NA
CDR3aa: CASSQGLATDTQYF
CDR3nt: TGTGCCAGCAGCCAAGGTTTAGCGACAGATACGCAGTATTTT

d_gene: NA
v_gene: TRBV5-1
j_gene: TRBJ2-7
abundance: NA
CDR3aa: CASSLRDTYYEQYF
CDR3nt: TGCGCCAGCAGCTTGAGGGACACCTACTACGAGCAGTACTTC

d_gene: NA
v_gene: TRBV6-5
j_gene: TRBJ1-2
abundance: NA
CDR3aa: CASSKNQRTVYGYTF
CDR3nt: TGTGCCAGCAGCAAAAACCAACGGACGGTCTATGGCTACACCTTC

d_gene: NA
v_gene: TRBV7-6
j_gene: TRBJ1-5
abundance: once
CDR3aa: CASSLDNGGGQPQHF
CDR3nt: TGTGCCAGCAGCTTAGATAACGGGGGGGGACAGCCCCAGCATTTT

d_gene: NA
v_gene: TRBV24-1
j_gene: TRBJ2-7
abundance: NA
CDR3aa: CATSDLKEGSGHGEQYF
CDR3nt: TGTGCCACCAGTGATTTGAAAGAGGGCAGCGGACATGGGGAGCAGTACTTC

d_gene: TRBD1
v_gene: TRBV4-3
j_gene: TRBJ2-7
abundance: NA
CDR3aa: CASSQDLRQGTHEQYF
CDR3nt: TGCGCCAGCAGCCAAGATTTGAGACAGGGGACCCACGAGCAGTACTTC

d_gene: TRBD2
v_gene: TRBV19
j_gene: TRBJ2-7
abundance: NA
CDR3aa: CASRNPAGEGVYEQYF
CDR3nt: TGTGCCAGTAGAAACCCAGCGGGAGAAGGGGTCTACGAGCAGTACTTC

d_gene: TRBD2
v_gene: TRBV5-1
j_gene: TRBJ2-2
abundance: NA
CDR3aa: CASSASGINTGELFF
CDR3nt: TGCGCCAGCAGCGCGAGCGGGATAAACACCGGGGAGCTGTTTTTT

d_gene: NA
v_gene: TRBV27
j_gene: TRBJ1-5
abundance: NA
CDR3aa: CASSLGPGNQPQHF
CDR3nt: TGTGCCAGCAGTTTGGGACCGGGCAATCAGCCCCAGCATTTT

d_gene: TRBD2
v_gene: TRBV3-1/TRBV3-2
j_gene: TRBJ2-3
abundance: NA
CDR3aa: CASSAFGGVPGLAGGSTDTQYF
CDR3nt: TGTGCCAGCAGCGCTTTCGGGGGGGTACCGGGACTAGCGGGAGGCAGCACAGATACGCAGTATTTT

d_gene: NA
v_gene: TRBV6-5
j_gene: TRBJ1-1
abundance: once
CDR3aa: CASSLASAGNTEAFF
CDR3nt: TGTGCCAGCAGCCTAGCCTCTGCGGGGAACACTGAAGCTTTCTTT

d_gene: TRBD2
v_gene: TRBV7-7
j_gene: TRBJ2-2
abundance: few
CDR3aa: CASSLTSGSPGELFF
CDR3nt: TGTGCTAGCAGCTTGACTAGCGGGAGCCCCGGGGAGCTGTTTTTT

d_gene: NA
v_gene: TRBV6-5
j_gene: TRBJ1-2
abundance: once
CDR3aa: CATHPSFQLGKGYTF
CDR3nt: TGTGCCACCCACCCTAGCTTCCAGTTAGGGAAAGGCTACACCTTC

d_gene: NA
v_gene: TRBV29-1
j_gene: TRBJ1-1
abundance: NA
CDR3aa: CSVGPQANTEAFF
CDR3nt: TGCAGCGTTGGTCCTCAAGCAAACACTGAAGCTTTCTTT

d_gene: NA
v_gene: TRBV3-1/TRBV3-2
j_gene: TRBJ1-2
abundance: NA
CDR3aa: CASSQEWGRLYGYTF
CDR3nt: TGTGCCAGCAGCCAAGAATGGGGGAGGCTCTATGGCTACACCTTC

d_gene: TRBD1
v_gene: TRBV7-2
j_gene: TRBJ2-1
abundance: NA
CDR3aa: CASSADRGSYNEQFF
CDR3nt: TGTGCCAGCAGCGCAGACAGGGGTTCCTACAATGAGCAGTTCTTC

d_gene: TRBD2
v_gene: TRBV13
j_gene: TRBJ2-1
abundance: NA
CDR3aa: CASSPLAGVIGEQFF
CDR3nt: TGTGCCAGCAGTCCTCTAGCGGGAGTAATTGGTGAGCAGTTCTTC

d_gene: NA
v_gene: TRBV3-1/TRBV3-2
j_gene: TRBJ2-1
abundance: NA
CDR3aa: CASSQAPKREQFF
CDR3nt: TGTGCCAGCAGCCAAGCCCCAAAGAGGGAGCAGTTCTTC